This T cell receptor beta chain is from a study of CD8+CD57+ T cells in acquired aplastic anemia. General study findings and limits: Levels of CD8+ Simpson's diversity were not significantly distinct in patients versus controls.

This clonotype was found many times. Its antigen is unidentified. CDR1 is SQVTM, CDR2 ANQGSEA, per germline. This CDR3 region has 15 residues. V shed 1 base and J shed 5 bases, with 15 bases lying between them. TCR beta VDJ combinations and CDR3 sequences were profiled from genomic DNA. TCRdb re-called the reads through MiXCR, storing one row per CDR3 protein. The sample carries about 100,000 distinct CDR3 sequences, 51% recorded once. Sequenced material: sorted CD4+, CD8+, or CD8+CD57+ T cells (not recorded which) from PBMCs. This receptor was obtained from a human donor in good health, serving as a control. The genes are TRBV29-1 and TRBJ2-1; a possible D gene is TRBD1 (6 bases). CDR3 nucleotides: TGCAGCGTTGAAGGGACGGCAGGGGCCCACAATGAGCAGTTCTTC. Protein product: CSVEGTAGAHNEQFF.